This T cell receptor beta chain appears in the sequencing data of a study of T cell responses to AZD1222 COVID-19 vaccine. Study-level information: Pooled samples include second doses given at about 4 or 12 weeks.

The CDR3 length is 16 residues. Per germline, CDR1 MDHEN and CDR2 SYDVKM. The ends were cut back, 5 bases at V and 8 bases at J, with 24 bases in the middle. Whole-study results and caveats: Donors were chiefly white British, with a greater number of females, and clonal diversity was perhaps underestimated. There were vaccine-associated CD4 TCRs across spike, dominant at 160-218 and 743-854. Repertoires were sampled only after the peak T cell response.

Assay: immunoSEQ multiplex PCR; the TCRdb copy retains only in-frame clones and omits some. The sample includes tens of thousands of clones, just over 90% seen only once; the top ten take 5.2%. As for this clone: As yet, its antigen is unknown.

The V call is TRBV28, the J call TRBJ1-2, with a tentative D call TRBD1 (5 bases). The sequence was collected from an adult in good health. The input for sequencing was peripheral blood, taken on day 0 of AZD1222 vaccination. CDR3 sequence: CASSTQGGTANGGYTF. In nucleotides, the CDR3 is TGTGCCAGCAGTACCCAAGGAGGGACCGCTAACGGGGGCTACACCTTC.